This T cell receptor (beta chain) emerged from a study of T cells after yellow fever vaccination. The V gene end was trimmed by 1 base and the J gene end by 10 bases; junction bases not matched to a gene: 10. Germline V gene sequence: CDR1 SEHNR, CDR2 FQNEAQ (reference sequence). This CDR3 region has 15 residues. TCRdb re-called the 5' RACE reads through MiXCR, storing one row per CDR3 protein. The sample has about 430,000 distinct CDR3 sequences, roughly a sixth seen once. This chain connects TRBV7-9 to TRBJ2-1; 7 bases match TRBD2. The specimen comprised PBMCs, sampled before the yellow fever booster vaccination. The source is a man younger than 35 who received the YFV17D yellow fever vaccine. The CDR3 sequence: CASSLGPSGFGEQFF. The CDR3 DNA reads TGTGCCAGCAGCTTAGGTCCTAGCGGTTTCGGCGAGCAGTTCTTC.